The entry below describes one T cell receptor (beta chain). It has no known antigen specificity. Base qualities are not at hand, and no much larger clone is one base apart. Separate from the roughly 650-subject first cohort, the validation cohort of more than 90 subjects was the group to which the donors belonged. The germline V gene sets CDR1 to SGHTA and CDR2 to FQGNSA. The germline V and J ends show losses of 6 bases and 3 bases respectively, and no gene match explains 2 bases of the junction. The cysteine opens and the phenylalanine closes a CDR3 of 12 amino acids. Kept here is only the CDR3 DNA, which spans 36 bases and is read in frame from base 1. This entry comes from a study of cytomegalovirus exposure and HLA in healthy donors (dated by TCRdb to 2016 to 2017). Concerning the study at large: A later analysis indicated that the 120 validation repertoires were generated on the platform also employed for the 666 repertoires of the first cohort. To predict cytomegalovirus infection status, the study combined high-throughput TCR immunosequencing, statistical association of individual TCRs with disease status, and machine learning. The aim of the study was to test whether cataloging public T cell receptors could identify signatures of past pathogen exposure. Along with the roughly 700-subject first cohort, a separate validation cohort of over 90 different subjects was used. General study outcomes and caveats: A few of the identified cytomegalovirus-associated TCR beta chains were confirmed in vitro to be specific for cytomegalovirus antigens. Of the cluster scores, roughly 95% were above 0 in a later analysis, which found that TCRs clustered in the first cohort also tended to co-occur in the 130 or so validation repertoires. The classifier was reported to diagnose cytomegalovirus status with high specificity and sensitivity in both the original cohort and the validation cohort. The validation cohort had no HLA typing available for a later analysis, so co-occurrence within that cohort was assessed over all 120 or so repertoires. The authors suggested that the approach could potentially be generalized to other disease states and immunological phenotypes. While some public TCRs were present in many individuals, most TCR sequences turned up only very rarely across donors. A total of some 180 TCR beta chains were listed by the study as associated with cytomegalovirus.

The library was built by means of the immunoSEQ multiplex PCR assay. The study's processing was this. A statistical classification framework was developed to diagnose cytomegalovirus status using the catalog of TCR beta chain sequences. As stored in TCRdb, this immuneACCESS dataset retains in-frame rearrangements with V and J assigned. A fraction of the clones does not appear; measured against another copy, unresolved V genes explain less than half of the discrepancy, and the remainder lacks a known reason. That table is the source of V, J and clone size, and D and trimming were worked out from the DNA. This sample has about 190,000 clones in its table, and roughly 80% of those were observed once. Roughly 7% of the sample comes from the top ten.

This TCR was sampled from a man between 18 and 29 years old in good health and CMV-seropositive. The chain couples TRBV7-2 to TRBJ2-7, with 7 bases in between that match TRBD1. Sequencing was performed on PBMCs. Read as DNA, the sequence is TGTGCCAGCAGGAGGGACAGCTACGAGCAGTACTTC. Its product reads: CASRRDSYEQYF.